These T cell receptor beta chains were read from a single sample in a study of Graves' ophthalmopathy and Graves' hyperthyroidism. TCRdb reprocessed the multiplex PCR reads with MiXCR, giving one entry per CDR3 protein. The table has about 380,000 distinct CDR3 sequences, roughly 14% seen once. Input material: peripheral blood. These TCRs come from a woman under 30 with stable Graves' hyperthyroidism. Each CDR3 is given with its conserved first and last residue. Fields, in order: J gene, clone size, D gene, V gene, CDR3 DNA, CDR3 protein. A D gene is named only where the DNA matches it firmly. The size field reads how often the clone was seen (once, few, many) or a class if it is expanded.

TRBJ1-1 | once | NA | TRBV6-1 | TGTGCCAGCAGTGCCGTTACGGTTGGTACTGAAGCTTTCTTT | CASSAVTVGTEAFF
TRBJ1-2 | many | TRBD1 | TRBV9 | TGTGCCAGCAGCGTAGTCGGGGGGACAGGGGCACATGGCTACACCTTC | CASSVVGGTGAHGYTF
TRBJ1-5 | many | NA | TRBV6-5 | TGTGCCAGCAGCCAGGGACATCCGGGCTATAGCAATCAGCCCCAGCATTTT | CASSQGHPGYSNQPQHF
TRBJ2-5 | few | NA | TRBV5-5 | TGTGCCAGCAGCTTGGGACAGGTCAACGGGGAGACCCAGTACTTC | CASSLGQVNGETQYF
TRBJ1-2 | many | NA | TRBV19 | TGTGCCAGTAGTTACCGGGGCCGTAAAGACTATGGCTACACCTTC | CASSYRGRKDYGYTF
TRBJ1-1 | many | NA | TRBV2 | TGTGCCAGCCTGTCGCCCGGCTACACTGAAGCTTTCTTT | CASLSPGYTEAFF
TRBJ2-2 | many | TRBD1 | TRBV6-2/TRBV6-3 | TGTGCCAGCAGTAACCCCGGGACAGGGAACACCGGGGAGCTGTTTTTT | CASSNPGTGNTGELFF
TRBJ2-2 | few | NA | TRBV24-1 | TGTGCCACCAGTGGGAGGAGGGAAACCGGGGAGCTGTTTTTT | CATSGRRETGELFF
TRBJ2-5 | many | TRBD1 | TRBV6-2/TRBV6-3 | TGTGCCAGCAGTCAGTGGACAGGCTCCGTGGAGACCCAGTACTTC | CASSQWTGSVETQYF
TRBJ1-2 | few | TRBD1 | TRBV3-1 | TGTGCCAGCAGCCAAGGAAACCCTAGGACAGGGGGCAACTATGGCTACACCTTC | CASSQGNPRTGGNYGYTF